The sequence of this TCR beta chain was determined in a study of blood T cell repertoires in COVID-19. In germline, CDR1 is SEHNR, CDR2 FQNEAQ (reference sequence). The CDR3 extends over 15 amino acids. Between the trimmed V and J ends, which lost 4 bases and 7 bases, there was a span of 19 bases. This table comes from immunoSEQ multiplex PCR, and its TCRdb copy is limited to in-frame clones, with some not included. The data hold about 120,000 clones, with around 86% observed a single time. The chain uses TRBV7-9 and TRBJ1-2, with D perhaps matching TRBD1 (6 bases). The receptor comes from a woman in her 70s with acute or convalescent COVID-19. Sequences were obtained from peripheral blood. DNA of the CDR3: TGTGCCAGCAGCTACGATACAGGGCAATCGGCTGGCTACACCTTC. Residues: CASSYDTGQSAGYTF.